What follows are 24 T cell receptor beta chains derived from one specimen sequenced in a study of blood T cell repertoires in COVID-19 (dated by TCRdb to 2019 to 2021). Library preparation used the immunoSEQ multiplex PCR assay. Held by TCRdb, this immuneACCESS table contains in-frame sequences only and omits some clones. Under half of the omission traces to an unresolved V gene where checked; the cause of the rest is unknown. The sample contains approximately 470,000 clones, roughly 85% of them found a single time. The ten largest account for about 3.2% of the sample. Material: peripheral blood. Receptor source: a human donor in a cohort sampled during active COVID-19.

The gene calls are TRBV11-2 and TRBJ2-1; weak D call: TRBD2 (5 bases). The V and J ends lost 5 bases and 3 bases respectively, with 14 bases between them. Germline V gives CDR1 SGHAT, CDR2 FQNNGV. The CDR3 totals 15 residues. The CDR3 loop is CASSPREAVYNEQFF. Here the CDR3 DNA reads TGTGCCAGCAGCCCCAGAGAAGCGGTCTACAATGAGCAGTTCTTC.

In its sample, this clone was seen once. The rearrangement links TRBV7-3 to TRBJ2-4, with no clear D. This CDR3 contains 14 residues. Germline loops: CDR1 SGHTA, CDR2 FQGTGA. Trimming cost V 3 bases and J 3 bases, with 9 bases left between them. The DNA of the CDR3 is TGTGCCAGCAGCTTCACCGGTGGCAAAAACATTCAGTACTTC. It is translated as CASSFTGGKNIQYF. Drawing the rest from reference TRBV7-3 and TRBJ2-4, the complete variable domain is GAGVSQTPSNKVTEKGKYVELRCDPISGHTALYWYRQSLGQGPEFLIYFQGTGAADDSGLPNDRFFAVRPEGSVSTLKIQRTERGDSAVYLCASSFTGGKNIQYFGAGTRLSVL.

V is TRBV7-9 and J is TRBJ2-1, with 9 positions matching TRBD2. Germline V gene lookup returns CDR1 SEHNR and CDR2 FQNEAQ (reference sequence). V lost 3 bases, J lost 0 bases, and 3 bases stayed unmatched. There are 16 residues in the CDR3. CDR3 region: CASSFNSGSSYNEQFF. The CDR3 DNA sequence: TGTGCCAGCAGCTTCAATAGCGGGAGCTCCTACAATGAGCAGTTCTTC.

The genes are TRBV7-3 and TRBJ1-6; a weak D match, TRBD1 (5 bases). The CDR3 loop spans 16 amino acids. Trimming shortened V by 1 base and J by 2 bases, and 9 bases separated the two germline ends. Germline values: CDR1 SGHTA, CDR2 FQGTGA. The CDR3 DNA sequence: TGTGCCAGCAGCTTAAGGGGGGACGCCTATAATTCACCCCTCCACTTT. Translated, it gives CASSLRGDAYNSPLHF.

This clone was counted only a few times. The V and J genes are TRBV30 and TRBJ1-6; weak D call: TRBD1 (6 bases). The V end lost 0 bases, the J end lost 7 bases, and 10 bases lay between the germline ends. The CDR3 loop spans 14 amino acids. Germline V CDR1 and CDR2: GTSNPN, SVGIG (reference sequence). The CDR3 sequence: CAWSVGQMNSPLHF. The CDR3 DNA sequence: TGTGCCTGGAGTGTCGGACAGATGAATTCACCCCTCCACTTT.

The genes are TRBV19 and TRBJ2-7; the match to TRBD1 covers 10 bases. Germline loops: CDR1 LNHDA, CDR2 SQIVND (reference sequence). This CDR3 is built from 15 residues. V gave up 5 bases and J gave up 3 bases; unmatched junction bases: 7. Here the CDR3 DNA reads TGTGCCAGTAGTCCGGAGACAGGGGGCTACTACGAGCAGTACTTC. Translated, it gives CASSPETGGYYEQYF.

This rearrangement joins TRBV7-2 to TRBJ1-3; TRBD1 matches at 8 bases. There are 17 residues in the CDR3. V was pared by 4 bases and J by 0 bases, with 8 bases of the junction left unmatched. CDR1 and CDR2 (germline): SGHTA, FQGNSA. CDR3 sequence: CASSYAGTGVSGNTIYF. The CDR3 coding sequence is TGTGCCAGCAGCTACGCCGGGACAGGCGTCTCTGGAAACACCATATATTTT.

The chain uses TRBV30 and TRBJ2-2; maybe TRBD1 (6 bases). Germline CDR1 GTSNPN, CDR2 SVGIG (reference sequence). This CDR3 is 12 amino acids long. V lost 4 bases, J lost 6 bases, and 9 bases lay in between. The DNA for the CDR3 is TGTGCCTGGAACAAGGGGGCCGGGGAGCTGTTTTTT. Protein sequence: CAWNKGAGELFF.

The chain employs TRBV5-1 and TRBJ2-3, with TRBD2 as a possible D gene (6 bases). The CDR3 covers 15 residues. Germline V gene lookup returns CDR1 SGHRS and CDR2 YFSETQ. Deletions cut 3 bases from V and 4 bases from J, with 15 bases between. The CDR3, as DNA: TGCGCCAGCAGCTCCGGGACGGGGGTATCAGATACGCAGTATTTT. This sequence encodes CASSSGTGVSDTQYF.

The V gene is TRBV20-1, the J gene TRBJ2-7; 7 nucleotides align to TRBD2. Germline-derived CDR1 and CDR2 are DFQATT and SNEGSKA (reference sequence). The CDR3 sequence is 13 residues long. The V gene end was trimmed by 3 bases and the J gene end by 5 bases; junction bases not matched to a gene: 7. The CDR3: CSASSGGLDEQYF. The CDR3 nucleotides read TGCAGTGCTAGTTCGGGAGGCCTAGACGAGCAGTACTTC.

The count of this clone is one. The chain couples TRBV6-4 to TRBJ1-1; tentative D call: TRBD1 (6 bases). Trimming left V 3 bases short and J 4 bases short, with 15 bases between. Germline V gives CDR1 MRHNA, CDR2 SNTAGT. The CDR3 is made up of 15 amino acids. The CDR3 bases are TGTGCCAGCAGTGAGAACGACAGGCTAGGCACTGAAGCTTTCTTT. Encoded protein: CASSENDRLGTEAFF.

The chain employs TRBV28 and TRBJ1-1; D is unclear. The germline CDR1 and CDR2 sequences are MDHEN and SYDVKM. The CDR3 totals 13 residues. V was trimmed by 2 bases and J by 4 bases, leaving 8 bases between them. DNA of the CDR3: TGTGCCAGCAGTTTAAGGCGGGCCACTGAAGCTTTCTTT. Protein: CASSLRRATEAFF.

A note on this clone: Mismatch with germline at one junction end may stem from a read error. The V and J genes are TRBV18 and TRBJ2-1; 7 bases fit TRBD2. Germline V lookup: CDR1 KGHSH, CDR2 LQKENI. There are 13 residues in the CDR3. As DNA, the CDR3 is TGTGCCAGCTCGAGTACCGCGGCGGGAGAGTTCGTCTTC. Residues: CASSSTAAGEFVF.

This chain links TRBV6-4 with TRBJ2-1, with 8 bases fitting TRBD2. The V segment lost 0 bases and the J segment 5 bases; nucleotides outside the gene matches: 6. CDR1 is MRHNA, CDR2 SNTAGT, per germline. There are 16 residues in the CDR3. CDR3 coding DNA: TGTGCCAGCAGTGACTCGGCGGGAGGTGTCCACAATGAGCAGTTCTTC. Its translation is CASSDSAGGVHNEQFF.

This clone was seen just once. The rearrangement joins TRBV1 to TRBJ2-5; TRBD2 is the table's D call and was not checked against the DNA. TRBV1 has pseudogene status. The CDR3 length is 19 residues. The CDR3 region has the DNA TGCACCAGCAGCCAAGCCACCGGGACTAGCGGGAGGGCCGATGAGACCCAGTACTTC. Translating it yields CTSSQATGTSGRADETQYF.

This clone was seen only once. The chain recombines TRBV19 with TRBJ1-2, with 7 bases identical to TRBD1. The CDR3 spans 15 residues. Germline CDR1 and CDR2: LNHDA and SQIVND (reference sequence). J was trimmed by 4 bases and V by 4 bases; bases with no gene match: 9. In DNA form, the CDR3 reads TGTGCCAGTAGTAAAGACAGGGATCTTCTCTATGGCTACACCTTC. Its translation: CASSKDRDLLYGYTF.

A single count supports this clone. The V and J genes are TRBV19 and TRBJ1-1, with D tentatively TRBD1 (5 bases). There are 15 residues in the CDR3. Trimming took 7 bases from V and 4 from J, leaving 19 bases between them. Germline CDR1 and CDR2: LNHDA and SQIVND (reference sequence). CDR3 coding DNA: TGTGCCAGTAACGACCCGGGGCGGGGGACCACTGAAGCTTTCTTT. It encodes CASNDPGRGTTEAFF.

This clone was recorded only once. The V gene is TRBV23-1, the J gene TRBJ2-7; no clear D. TRBV23-1 is identified as an open reading frame with a role that is uncertain. V was trimmed by 4 bases and J by 7 bases, leaving 23 bases between them. CDR3 size: 16 residues. As DNA, the CDR3 is TGCGCCAGCAGTCTAAAGGTGAGGATTAGAGAAGAAGAGCAGTACTTC. Its translation is CASSLKVRIREEEQYF.

V usage is TRBV29-1 and J usage is TRBJ1-5; D gene uncertain. The germline V gene has CDR1 SQVTM and CDR2 ANQGSEA. The CDR3 has 12 amino acids. Trimming shortened V by 6 bases and J by 4 bases, and 10 bases separated the two germline ends. The CDR3 DNA sequence: TGCAGCGTCAGGAGGGAAAATCAGCCCCAGCATTTT. It codes for CSVRRENQPQHF. The complete variable domain, with remaining parts taken from reference TRBV29-1 and TRBJ1-5, reads SAVISQKPSRDICQRGTSLTIQCQVDSQVTMMFWYRQQPGQSLTLIATANQGSEATYESGFVIDKFPISRPNLTFSTLTVSNMSPEDSSIYLCSVRRENQPQHFGDGTRLSIL.

This chain uses TRBV6-2 or TRBV6-3 with TRBJ2-7; 7 positions agree with TRBD1. The CDR3 totals 15 residues. CDR1 is MNHEY, CDR2 SVGEGT, per germline. V lost 2 bases and J lost 5; bases outside the gene matches: 9. The CDR3 coding sequence is TGTGCCAGCAGTTACCGACGCCAGGGGGTTGACGAGCAGTACTTC. Amino acids: CASSYRRQGVDEQYF.

The rearrangement links TRBV28 to TRBJ1-5; D gene uncertain. In germline, CDR1 is MDHEN, CDR2 SYDVKM. CDR3 length: 16 amino acids. Trimming shortened V by 1 base and J by 3 bases, and 13 bases separated the two germline ends. The CDR3 sequence: CASSLYKPVTNQPQHF. The CDR3 DNA sequence: TGTGCCAGCAGTTTATATAAACCGGTCACCAATCAGCCCCAGCATTTT.

This chain uses TRBV15 with TRBJ2-1; a weak D match, TRBD1 (6 bases). Germline V gene sequence: CDR1 LNHNV, CDR2 YYDKDF (reference sequence). The ends were cut back, 1 base at V and 1 base at J, with 11 bases in the middle. The CDR3 has 16 amino acids. CDR3 in DNA: TGTGCCACCAGCAGAGGGGGGACACAATCCTACAATGAGCAGTTCTTC. Translating it yields CATSRGGTQSYNEQFF.

The chain employs TRBV7-9 and TRBJ2-7, with D tentatively TRBD1 (5 bases). Germline CDR1 SEHNR, CDR2 FQNEAQ (reference sequence). Trimming removed 7 bases from V and 5 bases from J, with 21 bases in between. The CDR3 consists of 15 residues. CDR3: CASKGAGFGVHEQYF. As DNA, the CDR3 is TGTGCCAGCAAAGGGGCCGGGTTCGGCGTCCACGAGCAGTACTTC. The whole variable domain, remainder taken from reference TRBV7-9 and TRBJ2-7, is DTGVSQNPRHKITKRGQNVTFRCDPISEHNRLYWYRQTLGQGPEFLTYFQNEAQLEKSRLLSDRFSAERPKGSFSTLEIQRTEQGDSAMYLCASKGAGFGVHEQYFGPGTRLTVT.

The chain's CDR3 is CASSLGTSGRGFDGELFF. CDR3 nucleotides: TGTGCCAGCAGCCTCGGGACTAGCGGGAGAGGGTTTGACGGGGAGCTGTTTTTT. The chain couples TRBV5-4 to TRBJ2-2; TRBD2 aligns across 14 bases. V lost 4 bases and J lost 7; bases outside the gene matches: 12. There are 18 residues in the CDR3. Looked up from germline, CDR1 is SGHNT and CDR2 is YYREEE (reference sequence).